This is a list of T cell receptor beta chains from one sample in a study of T cells after yellow fever vaccination. Each CDR3 protein gets one entry after TCRdb re-called the 5' RACE reads with MiXCR. This table has roughly 340,000 distinct CDR3 sequences, 4% appearing once. Source: PBMCs, taken 5 days after the yellow fever booster vaccination. These receptors were collected from a man aged 18 to 29 who received the YFV17D yellow fever vaccine. Both conserved end residues are part of each CDR3. D genes are given only for firm matches. Clone size is not always given. Where it is, it says once, few, many or a class for expanded clones.

size	D	V	J	CDR3	DNA
NA	NA	TRBV10-3	TRBJ1-1	CAISDRVGTEAFF	TGTGCCATCAGTGACAGGGTTGGGACTGAAGCTTTCTTT
few	TRBD2	TRBV11-2	TRBJ2-1	CASSFISGGRYNEQFF	TGTGCCAGCAGTTTTATTAGCGGGGGCCGATACAATGAGCAGTTCTTC
many	NA	TRBV2	TRBJ1-5	CASSGRLTVSNQPQHF	TGTGCCAGCAGTGGACGACTGACGGTTAGCAATCAGCCCCAGCATTTT
many	TRBD1	TRBV20-1	TRBJ2-5	CSARSLSDRGQETQYF	TGCAGTGCTAGATCGCTCTCGGACAGGGGCCAAGAGACCCAGTACTTC
many	TRBD2	TRBV5-1	TRBJ2-5	CASSLSLAGAVQETQYF	TGCGCCAGCAGCTTATCACTAGCGGGGGCTGTTCAAGAGACCCAGTACTTC
many	NA	TRBV7-8	TRBJ2-5	CASSPRWAVQETQYF	TGTGCCAGCAGCCCCCGGTGGGCGGTTCAAGAGACCCAGTACTTC
few	TRBD1	TRBV7-9	TRBJ1-1	CASSSGGGEAFF	TGTGCCAGCAGCTCAGGGGGAGGTGAAGCTTTCTTT
few	NA	TRBV7-3	TRBJ2-1	CASSPGSGEQFF	TGTGCCAGCAGCCCGGGGTCTGGTGAGCAGTTCTTC
many	TRBD2	TRBV29-1	TRBJ2-3	CSVAGGGAVDTQYF	TGCAGCGTTGCCGGCGGGGGGGCCGTAGATACGCAGTATTTT
NA	TRBD2	TRBV4-1	TRBJ2-1	CASSQPLAGGLPYNEQFF	TGCGCCAGCAGCCAACCTCTAGCGGGGGGGCTTCCCTACAATGAGCAGTTCTTC
many	NA	TRBV6-5	TRBJ1-4	CASSYSKAVGYEKLFF	TGTGCCAGCAGTTACTCGAAGGCAGTAGGCTATGAAAAACTGTTTTTT
few	TRBD1	TRBV5-4	TRBJ2-1	CASSGYRDRGYDEQFF	TGTGCCAGCAGCGGGTACCGGGACAGGGGGTACGATGAGCAGTTCTTC
many	TRBD2	TRBV12-3/TRBV12-4	TRBJ2-7	CASRAGGAHEQYF	TGTGCCAGCAGAGCGGGGGGTGCCCACGAGCAGTACTTC
few	NA	TRBV7-2	TRBJ1-1	CALDVGREAFF	TGTGCCCTAGACGTGGGGAGGGAAGCTTTCTTT
few	TRBD1	TRBV5-1	TRBJ2-3	CASSTLGQGPITDTQYF	TGCGCCAGCAGCACACTCGGACAGGGGCCTATCACAGATACGCAGTATTTT
NA	TRBD2	TRBV4-3	TRBJ2-2	CASSQEDSGWVRGTGELFF	TGCGCCAGCAGCCAAGAAGATAGCGGGTGGGTCCGGGGCACCGGGGAGCTGTTTTTT
NA	TRBD1	TRBV5-1	TRBJ1-5	CASRGDREQPQHF	TGCGCCAGCAGGGGCGACAGGGAACAGCCCCAGCATTTT
NA	NA	TRBV5-1	TRBJ2-7	CASSLSSPYEQYF	TGCGCCAGCAGCTTATCCAGCCCCTACGAGCAGTACTTC
NA	NA	TRBV10-3	TRBJ1-1	CAISRRDQSTEAFF	TGTGCCATCAGTAGACGAGATCAGAGCACTGAAGCTTTCTTT
few	NA	TRBV11-2	TRBJ2-7	CASSVLFSYEQYF	TGTGCCAGCAGCGTCCTGTTCAGCTACGAGCAGTACTTC
many	NA	TRBV5-1	TRBJ2-7	CASSTSLPYEQYF	TGCGCCAGTTCAACTAGCCTGCCCTACGAGCAGTACTTC
many	TRBD1	TRBV15	TRBJ1-1	CATSSTGGWSEAFF	TGTGCCACCAGTTCGACAGGGGGATGGTCTGAAGCTTTCTTT